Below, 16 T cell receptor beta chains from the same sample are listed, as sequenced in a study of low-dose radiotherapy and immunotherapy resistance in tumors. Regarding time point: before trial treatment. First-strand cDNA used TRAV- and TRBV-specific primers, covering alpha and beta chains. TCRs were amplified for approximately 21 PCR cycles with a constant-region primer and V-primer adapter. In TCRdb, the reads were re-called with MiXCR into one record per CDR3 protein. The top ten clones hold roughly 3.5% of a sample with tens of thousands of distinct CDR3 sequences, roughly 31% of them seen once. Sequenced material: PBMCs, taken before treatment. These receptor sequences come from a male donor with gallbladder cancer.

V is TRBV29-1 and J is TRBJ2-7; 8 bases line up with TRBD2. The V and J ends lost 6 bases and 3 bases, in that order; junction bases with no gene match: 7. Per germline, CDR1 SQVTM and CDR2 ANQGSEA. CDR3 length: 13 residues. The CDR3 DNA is TGCAGCGTGGAAACTAGCGGAGACTACGAGCAGTACTTC. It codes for CSVETSGDYEQYF.

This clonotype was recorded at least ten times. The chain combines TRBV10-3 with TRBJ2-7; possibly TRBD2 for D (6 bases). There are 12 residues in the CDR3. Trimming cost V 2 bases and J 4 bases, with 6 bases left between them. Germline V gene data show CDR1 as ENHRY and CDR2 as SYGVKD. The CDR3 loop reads CAISEGGYEQYF. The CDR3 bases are TGTGCCATCAGTGAGGGGGGGTACGAGCAGTACTTC.

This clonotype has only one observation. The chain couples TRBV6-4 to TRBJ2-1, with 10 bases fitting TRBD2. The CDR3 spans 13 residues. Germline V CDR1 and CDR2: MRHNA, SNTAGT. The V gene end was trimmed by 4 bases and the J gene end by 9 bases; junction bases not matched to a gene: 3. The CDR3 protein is CASSAGLASEQFF. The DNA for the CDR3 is TGTGCCAGCAGTGCGGGACTAGCGAGTGAGCAGTTCTTC.

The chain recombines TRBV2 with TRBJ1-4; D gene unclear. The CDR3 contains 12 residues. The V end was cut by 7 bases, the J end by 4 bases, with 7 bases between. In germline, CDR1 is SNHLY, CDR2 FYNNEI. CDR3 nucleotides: TGTGCCAGCATCAGTCTTAATGAAAAACTGTTTTTT. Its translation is CASISLNEKLFF.

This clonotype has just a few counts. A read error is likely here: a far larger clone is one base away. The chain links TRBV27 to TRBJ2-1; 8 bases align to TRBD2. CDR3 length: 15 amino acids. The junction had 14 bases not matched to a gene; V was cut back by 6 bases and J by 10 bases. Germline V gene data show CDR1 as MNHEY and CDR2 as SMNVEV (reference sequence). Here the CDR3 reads CASSRPSGSGYEQFF. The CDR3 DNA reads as TGTGCCAGCAGCCGCCCCAGCGGGAGTGGGTACGAGCAGTTCTTC.

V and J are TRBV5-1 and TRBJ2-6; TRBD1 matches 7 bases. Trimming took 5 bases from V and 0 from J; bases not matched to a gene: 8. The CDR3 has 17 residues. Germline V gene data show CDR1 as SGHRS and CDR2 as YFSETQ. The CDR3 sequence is CASRSGQPSSGANVLTF. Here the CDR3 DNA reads TGCGCCAGCAGGTCGGGACAGCCAAGCTCTGGGGCCAACGTCCTGACTTTC.

The CDR3 loop reads CASSGWDSYEQYF. The CDR3 bases are TGTGCCAGCAGCGGTTGGGACAGCTACGAGCAGTACTTC. This chain uses TRBV25-1 with TRBJ2-7; 7 bases line up with TRBD1. The CDR3 has 13 amino acids. V gave up 6 bases and J gave up 3 bases; unmatched junction bases: 5. The V gene's germline CDR1 is MGHDK and CDR2 SYGVNS.

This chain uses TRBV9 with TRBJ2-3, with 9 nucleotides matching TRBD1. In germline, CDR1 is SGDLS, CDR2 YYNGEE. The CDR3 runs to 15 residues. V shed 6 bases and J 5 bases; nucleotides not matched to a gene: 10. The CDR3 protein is CASKSGTGLGDTQYF. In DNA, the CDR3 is TGTGCCAGCAAGTCCGGGACAGGGCTTGGAGATACGCAGTATTTT.

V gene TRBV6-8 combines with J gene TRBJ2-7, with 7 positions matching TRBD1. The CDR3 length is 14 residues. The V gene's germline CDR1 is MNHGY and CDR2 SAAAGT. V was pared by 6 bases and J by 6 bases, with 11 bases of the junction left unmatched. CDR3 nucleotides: TGTGCCAGCAGACAGGGGCCGCTATCGGGCGAGCAGTACTTC. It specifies CASRQGPLSGEQYF.

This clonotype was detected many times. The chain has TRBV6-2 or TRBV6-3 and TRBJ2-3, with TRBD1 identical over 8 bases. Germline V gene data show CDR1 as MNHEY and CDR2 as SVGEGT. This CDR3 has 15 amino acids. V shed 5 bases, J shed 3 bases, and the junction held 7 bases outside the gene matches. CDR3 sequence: CASSGLDRVTDTQYF. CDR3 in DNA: TGTGCCAGCAGTGGACTGGACAGGGTGACAGATACGCAGTATTTT.

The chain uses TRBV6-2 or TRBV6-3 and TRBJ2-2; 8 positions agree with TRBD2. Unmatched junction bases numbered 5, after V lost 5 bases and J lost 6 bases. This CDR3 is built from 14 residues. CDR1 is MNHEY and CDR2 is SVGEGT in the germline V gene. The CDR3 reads CASSRRGAAGELFF. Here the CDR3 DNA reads TGTGCCAGCAGTCGGCGGGGGGCGGCCGGGGAGCTGTTTTTT.

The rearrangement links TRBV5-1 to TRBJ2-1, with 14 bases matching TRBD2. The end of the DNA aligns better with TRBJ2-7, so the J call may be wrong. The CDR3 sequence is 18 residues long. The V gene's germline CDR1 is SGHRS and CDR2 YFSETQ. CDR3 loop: CASSNPGLAGARSYEQYF. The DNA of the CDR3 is TGCGCCAGCAGCAACCCGGGACTAGCGGGAGCGCGCTCCTACGAGCAGTACTTC.

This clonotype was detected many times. The CDR3 loop is CASSQDRAGNEKLFF. The CDR3 DNA reads as TGTGCCAGCAGCCAAGATCGGGCGGGTAATGAAAAACTGTTTTTT. The chain combines TRBV4-2 with TRBJ1-4; D remains unclear. Trimming stripped 0 bases from V and 4 bases from J, with 9 bases between. This CDR3 spans 15 amino acids. The V gene's germline CDR1 is LGHNA and CDR2 YNFKEQ.

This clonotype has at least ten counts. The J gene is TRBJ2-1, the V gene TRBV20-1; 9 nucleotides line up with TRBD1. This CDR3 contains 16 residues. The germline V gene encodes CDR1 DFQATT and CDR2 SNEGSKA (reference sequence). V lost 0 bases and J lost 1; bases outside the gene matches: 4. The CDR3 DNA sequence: TGCAGTGCTAGAGAACAGGGGGCTAAGTCCTACAATGAGCAGTTCTTC. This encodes CSAREQGAKSYNEQFF.

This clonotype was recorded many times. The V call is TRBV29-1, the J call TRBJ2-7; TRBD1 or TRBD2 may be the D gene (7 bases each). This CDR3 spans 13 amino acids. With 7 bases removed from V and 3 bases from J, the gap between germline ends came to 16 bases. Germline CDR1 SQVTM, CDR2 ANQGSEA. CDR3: CSGRRGGSYEQYF. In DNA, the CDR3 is TGCAGCGGACGCAGGGGGGGTAGCTACGAGCAGTACTTC.

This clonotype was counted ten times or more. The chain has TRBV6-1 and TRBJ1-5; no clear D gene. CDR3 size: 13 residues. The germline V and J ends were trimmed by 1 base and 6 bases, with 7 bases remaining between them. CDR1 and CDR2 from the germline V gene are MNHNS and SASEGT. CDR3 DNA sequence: TGTGCCAGCAGTGAAGGGGAGGGTCAGCCCCAGCATTTT. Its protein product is CASSEGEGQPQHF.